A selection of T cell receptor beta chains follows, all from one sample in a study of T cells in localized non-small cell lung cancer. The table came from immunoSEQ multiplex PCR; TCRdb's copy has only in-frame clones and leaves some out. In the table there are about 33,000 clones, 65% to 90% of which are singletons. This specimen consisted of peripheral blood, obtained before any cancer treatment. Receptor source: a male donor aged 60 or over with stage III lung adenocarcinoma. Both conserved end residues are part of each CDR3. D genes are given only for firm matches. Expanded clones are given a class, and other clones once, few, many or no size at all.

d_call cdr3_length j_call clone_size v_call cdr3_nt cdr3_aa
NA 12 TRBJ1-1 NA TRBV2 TGTGCCAGCAGTGAATCCGGGGGGGAAGCTTTCTTT CASSESGGEAFF
NA 14 TRBJ2-7 NA TRBV7-8 TGTGCCAGCAGCTTAGCGCGCGGGTTGATCGAGCAGTACTTC CASSLARGLIEQYF
NA 12 TRBJ2-7 NA TRBV6-6 TGTGCCAGCAGCTTCCTCGTAGGGTCCCATTACTTC CASSFLVGSHYF
NA 14 TRBJ1-3 NA TRBV13 TGTGCCAGCAGCAAACTAGCGTCAGGAAACACCATATATTTT CASSKLASGNTIYF
NA 13 TRBJ2-2 NA TRBV18 TGTGCCAGCTCACCACCGGGCACCGGGGAGCTGTTTTTT CASSPPGTGELFF
TRBD1 17 TRBJ2-2 NA TRBV5-6 TGTGCCAGCAGCTTTAGAAGAACAGGGGATTTTGGCGGGGAGCTGTTTTTT CASSFRRTGDFGGELFF
TRBD1 18 TRBJ1-2 NA TRBV4-1 TGCGCCAGCAGCCCCCAACGGGGACAGCGCGAGGTATGGAATGGCTACACCTTC CASSPQRGQREVWNGYTF
NA 13 TRBJ2-4 NA TRBV2 TGTGCCAGCAGTGAAGCAGGCCCCAACATTCAGTACTTC CASSEAGPNIQYF
NA 14 TRBJ2-3 NA TRBV5-1 TGCGCCAGCAGCTTTGCGGCAAGCACAGATACGCAGTATTTT CASSFAASTDTQYF
NA 18 TRBJ1-6 NA TRBV28 TGTGCCAGCAGTTTGATTGCCTGGGCTGGGGATGATAATTCACCCCTCCACTTT CASSLIAWAGDDNSPLHF
TRBD1 14 TRBJ2-7 few TRBV18 TGTGCCAGCTCACTACCGGGACAGCTTTACGAGCAGTACTTC CASSLPGQLYEQYF
NA 15 TRBJ2-5 NA TRBV6-5 TGTGCCAGCAGTTACTCGAGGGGGGGAGAAGAGACCCAGTACTTC CASSYSRGGEETQYF
NA 17 TRBJ2-6 NA TRBV18 TGTGCCAGCTCACCGAGCCAGTCAATCTCTGGGGCCAACGTCCTGACTTTC CASSPSQSISGANVLTF
TRBD2 16 TRBJ2-3 NA TRBV5-1 TGCGCCAGCAGCTGGACCGGGACTAGCAGCACAGATACGCAGTATTTT CASSWTGTSSTDTQYF
NA 14 TRBJ1-1 NA TRBV5-6 TGTGCCAGCAGCTTGGGGCAGGTGCACACTGAAGCTTTCTTT CASSLGQVHTEAFF
NA 13 TRBJ1-5 NA TRBV30 TGTGCCTGGGGGAGAGGGCGGGCTCAGCCCCAGCATTTT CAWGRGRAQPQHF
TRBD1 13 TRBJ1-1 NA TRBV10-2 TGCGCCAGCCGTGCTCAGGGGGGAGTCGAAGCTTTCTTT CASRAQGGVEAFF
NA 12 TRBJ1-1 NA TRBV9 TGTGCCAGCAGCGTAGAAGGAGATCGAGCTTTCTTT CASSVEGDRAFF
NA 12 TRBJ2-3 NA TRBV18 TGTGCCAGCTCACCACAGGGAGATACGCAGTATTTT CASSPQGDTQYF
NA 13 TRBJ1-1 NA TRBV5-4 TGTGCCAGCAGCGAGGAGCTCAACACTGAAGCTTTCTTT CASSEELNTEAFF
NA 15 TRBJ2-7 NA TRBV18 TGTGCCAGCTCACCTATGGACAGCCGCGGCCACGAGCAGTACTTC CASSPMDSRGHEQYF
TRBD1 15 TRBJ2-7 NA TRBV7-9 TGTGCCAGCAGAGCTTTACAGGGGTCGGCCTACGAGCAGTACTTC CASRALQGSAYEQYF
TRBD2 13 TRBJ2-1 NA TRBV6-1 TGTGCCCAACGCCGAGCGGGACGGTATGAGCAGTTCTTC CAQRRAGRYEQFF
TRBD2 15 TRBJ2-3 NA TRBV2 TGTGCCAGCAGGGGGCTAGCGGCTAGCACAGATACGCAGTATTTT CASRGLAASTDTQYF
NA 14 TRBJ1-6 NA TRBV6-1 TGTGCCAGCAGTGAATTCGGGGGGAACTTACCCCTCCACTTT CASSEFGGNLPLHF
NA 12 TRBJ2-2 NA TRBV7-8 TGTGCCAGCAGCTTAGTCACCGGGGAGCTGTTTTTT CASSLVTGELFF
TRBD1 16 TRBJ1-4 NA TRBV27 TGTGCCAGCAGTCCCCTTACAGGGGTACCTAATGAAAAACTGTTTTTT CASSPLTGVPNEKLFF
NA 11 TRBJ2-2 NA TRBV4-1 TGCGCCAGCAGCGGTACCGGGGAGCTGTTTTTT CASSGTGELFF
NA 14 TRBJ1-5 NA TRBV29-1 TGCAGCGTTGCAACAGGGACGGGAGAGCAGCCCCAGCATTTT CSVATGTGEQPQHF
NA 12 TRBJ1-2 NA TRBV28 TGTGCCAGCAGTTTGCGAGAGGGAGGCTACACCTTC CASSLREGGYTF
NA 16 TRBJ2-1 NA TRBV6-5 TGTGCCAGCAGTTACCGACAGGCACGCTCCTACAATGAGCAGTTCTTC CASSYRQARSYNEQFF
TRBD2 15 TRBJ2-3 NA TRBV7-9 TGTGCCAGCAGCTTGTATAGCGGGAAGGCAGATACGCAGTATTTT CASSLYSGKADTQYF
NA 15 TRBJ1-5 NA TRBV19 TGTGCCAGTAGTACGACAGTTTATAGCAATCAGCCCCAGCATTTT CASSTTVYSNQPQHF
NA 15 TRBJ1-2 few TRBV10-3 TGTGCCATCAGTGAGTCGAGTTGGGCCCGTTATGGCTACACCTTC CAISESSWARYGYTF
NA 14 TRBJ2-7 NA TRBV10-3 TGTGCCATCAGTGACGGGCGGCGAAACTACGAGCAGTACTTC CAISDGRRNYEQYF
NA 15 TRBJ2-1 NA TRBV19 TGTGCCAGTAGACCACAGGGAAGCTCCTACAATGAGCAGTTCTTC CASRPQGSSYNEQFF
NA 15 TRBJ2-2 NA TRBV7-9 TGTGCCAGCCTCCCCCCCGGGGTTAACACCGGGGAGCTGTTTTTT CASLPPGVNTGELFF
NA 16 TRBJ1-1 NA TRBV5-1 TGCGCCAGCAGCTTGGGTCCAACGGGACTGAACACTGAAGCTTTCTTT CASSLGPTGLNTEAFF
NA 15 TRBJ1-6 NA TRBV7-2 TGTGCCAGCAGCTCACTAGGACTGAACAATTCACCCCTCCACTTT CASSSLGLNNSPLHF
NA 15 TRBJ2-5 few TRBV28 TGTGCCAGCAGCCATGAGATGCAACCTGGAGGGACCCAGTACTTC CASSHEMQPGGTQYF
TRBD2 17 TRBJ2-7 NA TRBV10-2 TGCGCCAGCAGTGGGGACCACTTTGTAGCGGGAGCGAACGAGCAGTACTTC CASSGDHFVAGANEQYF
TRBD1 15 TRBJ1-1 NA TRBV7-9 TGTGCCAGCAGCAAAACCGGGACAGGGGGTACTGAAGCTTTCTTT CASSKTGTGGTEAFF
TRBD2 14 TRBJ2-7 NA TRBV27 TGTGCCAGCAGTCCGACTAGCGGGACCTACGAGCAGTACTTC CASSPTSGTYEQYF
TRBD1 15 TRBJ1-5 NA TRBV10-3 TGTGCCACAACAGGGGGCGCCGGTGGCAATCAGCCCCAGCATTTT CATTGGAGGNQPQHF